The 24 T cell receptor beta chains reported below all come from one sample, sequenced in a study of PD-1 blockade in classical Hodgkin lymphoma. TCRdb's copy holds only in-frame clones and misses some; the assay was immunoSEQ multiplex PCR. The sample yields roughly 100,000 clones, 89% seen once. The time point denotes: cycle 4 day 1 (C4D1), after more than 5 weeks of nivolumab. Autologous stem cell transplantation was followed by relapse in every patient, and brentuximab vedotin exposure varied. Sequenced material: peripheral blood mononuclear cells (PBMCs), taken before the fourth cycle of nivolumab. Receptor source: a human donor with classical Hodgkin lymphoma.

V and J are TRBV6-4 and TRBJ1-1, with no clear D. This CDR3 spans 15 amino acids. Trimming removed 2 bases at V and 3 bases at J, with 13 bases between. CDR1 is MRHNA and CDR2 is SNTAGT in the germline V gene. This CDR3 reads CASSDPTRAYTEAFF. The CDR3 DNA sequence: TGTGCCAGCAGTGACCCGACAAGGGCCTACACTGAAGCTTTCTTT.

The chain joins TRBV6-4 to TRBJ2-6; D gene ambiguous. From germline, CDR1 is MRHNA and CDR2 SNTAGT. There are 15 residues in the CDR3. V was cut by 6 bases and J by 0 bases, with 9 bases left in between. DNA of the CDR3: TGTGCCAGCAGACCCTTTAGCTCTGGGGCCAACGTCCTGACTTTC. Amino acids: CASRPFSSGANVLTF.

This chain connects TRBV4-1 to TRBJ1-1, with a possible D match to TRBD1 (6 bases). The CDR3 contains 16 residues. Per the germline V gene, CDR1 is MGHRA and CDR2 is YSYEKL. V gave up 2 bases and J gave up 2 bases, with 15 bases separating them. CDR3 in amino acids: CASSQIAGTPNTEAFF. Written as DNA, the CDR3 is TGCGCCAGCAGCCAAATAGCCGGGACACCTAACACTGAAGCTTTCTTT.

This clone turned up a few times. The chain joins TRBV6-5 to TRBJ2-7, with D uncertain. This CDR3 contains 14 residues. The germline gives CDR1 MNHEY, CDR2 SVGAGI. Trimming stripped 5 bases from V and 7 bases from J, with 18 bases between. The CDR3: CASSVTFTLGEQYF. The CDR3, as DNA: TGTGCCAGCAGTGTTACCTTTACCCTGGGGGAGCAGTACTTC.

The V gene is TRBV19, the J gene TRBJ1-1; 12 bases agree with TRBD1. This CDR3 contains 16 residues. CDR1 and CDR2 from the germline V gene are LNHDA and SQIVND (reference sequence). The V and J ends lost 2 bases and 7 bases, in that order; junction bases with no gene match: 8. The CDR3 nucleotides are TGTGCCAGTAGTATAAGGCCCGGGACAGGGGGCATTGAAGCTTTCTTT. This encodes CASSIRPGTGGIEAFF.

This chain uses TRBV5-1 with TRBJ2-1; possible D gene TRBD2, 5 bases. The CDR3 contains 13 residues. The germline gives CDR1 SGHRS, CDR2 YFSETQ. V was cut by 3 bases and J by 5 bases, with 9 bases left in between. CDR3 residues: CASSSRADNEQFF. The CDR3 DNA reads TGCGCCAGCAGCTCGCGGGCCGACAATGAGCAGTTCTTC.

This clone was observed once. The CDR3 here is CSVLGGGANTEAFF. The CDR3, as DNA: TGCAGCGTTCTCGGGGGGGGAGCGAACACTGAAGCTTTCTTT. The chain is built from TRBV29-1 and TRBJ1-1; maybe TRBD1 (5 bases). CDR1 is SQVTM and CDR2 is ANQGSEA in the germline V gene. V lost 5 bases and J lost 1, with 14 bases in between. The CDR3 runs to 14 residues. The full variable domain, its missing parts supplied by reference TRBV29-1 and TRBJ1-1, is SAVISQKPSRDICQRGTSLTIQCQVDSQVTMMFWYRQQPGQSLTLIATANQGSEATYESGFVIDKFPISRPNLTFSTLTVSNMSPEDSSIYLCSVLGGGANTEAFFGQGTRLTVV.

This rearrangement joins TRBV5-1 to TRBJ2-1; maybe TRBD2 (7 bases). V lost 0 bases to trimming and J lost 2 bases, with 15 bases between them. Germline V lookup: CDR1 SGHRS, CDR2 YFSETQ. The CDR3 consists of 17 residues. CDR3 sequence: CASSLAGGGLTYNEQFF. In DNA form, the CDR3 reads TGCGCCAGCAGCTTGGCTGGGGGGGGGCTCACCTACAATGAGCAGTTCTTC.

V usage is TRBV28 and J usage is TRBJ1-1, with a tentative D call TRBD1 (5 bases). Trimming cost V 2 bases and J 4 bases, with 8 bases left between them. Germline V gene sequence: CDR1 MDHEN, CDR2 SYDVKM. CDR3 length: 13 residues. The CDR3 sequence is CASSLPGSTEAFF. CDR3 sequence (DNA): TGTGCCAGCAGTTTACCAGGGAGCACTGAAGCTTTCTTT. Looking up the rest from reference TRBV28 and TRBJ1-1 gives the full variable domain: DVKVTQSSRYLVKRTGEKVFLECVQDMDHENMFWYRQDPGLGLRLIYFSYDVKMKEKGDIPEGYSVSREKKERFSLILESASTNQTSMYLCASSLPGSTEAFFGQGTRLTVV.

This clone rates as large. The chain uses TRBV27 and TRBJ2-7; D gene ambiguous. Trimming took 1 base from V and 6 from J, leaving 7 bases between them. Germline CDR1 MNHEY, CDR2 SMNVEV (reference sequence). The length of the CDR3 is 12 residues. The CDR3 DNA is TGTGCCAGCAGTTTATTATGGGGCGAGCAGTACTTC. Translation: CASSLLWGEQYF.

The count of this clone is one. The rearrangement links TRBV4-3 to TRBJ2-4; 9 nucleotides line up with TRBD1. Germline CDR1 and CDR2: LGHNA and YSLEER. This CDR3 comprises 21 residues. The V and J ends lost 0 bases and 1 base, in that order; junction bases with no gene match: 16. The CDR3: CASSQEGRQGDFISAKNIQYF. Written as DNA, the CDR3 is TGCGCCAGCAGCCAAGAGGGTCGACAGGGGGATTTCATCTCGGCCAAAAACATTCAGTACTTC.

CDR3 sequence reads: CASSLLGQGKGNYGYTF. The CDR3 DNA reads as TGTGCCAGCAGTTTATTGGGACAGGGGAAAGGGAACTATGGCTACACCTTC. V usage is TRBV28 and J usage is TRBJ1-2; 10 nucleotides match TRBD1. After removal of 1 base from V and 2 bases from J, the junction contained 7 bases not matched to a gene. This CDR3 spans 17 amino acids. The germline CDR1 and CDR2 sequences are MDHEN and SYDVKM.

This clone was recorded once. CDR3 amino acids: CASSWTAGNTIYF. CDR3 nucleotide sequence: TGCGCCAGCAGCTGGACGGCTGGAAACACCATATATTTT. This chain joins TRBV5-1 and TRBJ1-3; D remains ambiguous. Germline-derived CDR1 and CDR2 are SGHRS and YFSETQ. The V end lost 3 bases, the J end lost 2 bases, and 6 bases lay between the germline ends. This CDR3 contains 13 residues.

J is TRBJ1-2 and V is TRBV5-6; D gene ambiguous. CDR3 length: 12 amino acids. Trimming pared 2 bases from V and 0 bases from J, leaving 2 bases between. Germline V gene data show CDR1 as SGHDT and CDR2 as YYEEEE. CDR3 nucleotide sequence: TGTGCCAGCAGCTTAGCTAACTATGGCTACACCTTC. Translated: CASSLANYGYTF.

The rearrangement joins TRBV6-1 to TRBJ2-3; TRBD1 matches at 11 bases. CDR1 and CDR2 (germline): MNHNS, SASEGT. This CDR3 has 15 residues. J was trimmed by 4 bases and V by 6 bases; bases with no gene match: 6. This chain's CDR3 is CASRAGTGGPDTQYF. The CDR3 DNA reads TGTGCCAGCAGGGCCGGGACAGGGGGGCCAGATACGCAGTATTTT.

The rearrangement uses TRBV29-1 and TRBJ2-3; TRBD1 aligns across 7 bases. This CDR3 spans 15 amino acids. V was pared by 6 bases and J by 2 bases, with 11 bases of the junction left unmatched. Germline CDR1 and CDR2: SQVTM and ANQGSEA. This CDR3 reads CSVVSTGLLTDTQYF. DNA of the CDR3: TGCAGCGTGGTTTCGACAGGGCTCCTCACAGATACGCAGTATTTT.

This chain links TRBV6-5 with TRBJ2-7, with TRBD1 matching 8 bases. This CDR3 region has 15 residues. Trimming removed 4 bases from V and 6 bases from J; junction bases left unmatched: 11. Looked up from germline, CDR1 is MNHEY and CDR2 is SVGAGI. CDR3 sequence: CASSFNRGSVGEQYF. The CDR3 region has the DNA TGTGCCAGCAGTTTCAACAGGGGGTCGGTCGGCGAGCAGTACTTC.

This chain connects TRBV2 to TRBJ1-5; possible D gene TRBD1, 6 bases. The V gene lost 8 bases and the J gene lost 0 bases, with 14 bases spanning the gap. Germline CDR1 SNHLY, CDR2 FYNNEI. This CDR3 spans 15 amino acids. In DNA form, the CDR3 reads TGTGCCAGCTCGGACAGCGAAAATAGCAATCAGCCCCAGCATTTT. Protein: CASSDSENSNQPQHF. The full variable domain, with the rest looked up from reference TRBV2 and TRBJ1-5, is EPEVTQTPSHQVTQMGQEVILRCVPISNHLYFYWYRQILGQKVEFLVSFYNNEISEKSEIFDDQFSVERPDGSNFTLKIRSTKLEDSAMYFCASSDSENSNQPQHFGDGTRLSIL.

The chain joins TRBV6-4 to TRBJ1-2; TRBD1 matches 12 bases. The CDR3 extends over 14 amino acids. The J segment lost 6 bases and the V segment lost 2 bases, leaving 1 base of the junction unmatched. Germline V gene lookup returns CDR1 MRHNA and CDR2 SNTAGT. Written as DNA, the CDR3 is TGTGCCAGCAGTGACGGGACAGGGGGCAATGGCTACACCTTC. Translation: CASSDGTGGNGYTF.

Here the CDR3 DNA reads TGTGCCAGCAGTGTACTAGCGGGAGGGACCGGGGAGCTGTTTTTT. Translating it yields CASSVLAGGTGELFF. V and J are TRBV28 and TRBJ2-2; 13 positions agree with TRBD2. The CDR3 contains 15 residues. J lost 5 bases, V lost 5 bases, and 2 bases had no gene match. The germline gives CDR1 MDHEN, CDR2 SYDVKM. Using reference TRBV28 and TRBJ2-2 for the parts outside the CDR3, the full variable domain is DVKVTQSSRYLVKRTGEKVFLECVQDMDHENMFWYRQDPGLGLRLIYFSYDVKMKEKGDIPEGYSVSREKKERFSLILESASTNQTSMYLCASSVLAGGTGELFFGEGSRLTVL.

This chain joins TRBV5-1 and TRBJ2-1, with 9 bases identical to TRBD2. J was trimmed by 4 bases and V by 0 bases; bases with no gene match: 11. Per germline, CDR1 SGHRS and CDR2 YFSETQ. CDR3 size: 18 residues. CDR3 nucleotides: TGCGCCAGCAGCTTGGTCCTTCAGGGCAGCGGGAGGTACAATGAGCAGTTCTTC. Protein sequence: CASSLVLQGSGRYNEQFF. The full variable domain, its missing parts supplied by reference TRBV5-1 and TRBJ2-1, is KAGVTQTPRYLIKTRGQQVTLSCSPISGHRSVSWYQQTPGQGLQFLFEYFSETQRNKGNFPGRFSGRQFSNSRSEMNVSTLELGDSALYLCASSLVLQGSGRYNEQFFGPGTRLTVL.

The gene calls are TRBV10-2 and TRBJ1-5; D gene ambiguous. Germline assignment: CDR1 WSHSY and CDR2 SAAADI. The CDR3 runs to 17 residues. V was trimmed by 0 bases and J by 6 bases, leaving 18 bases between them. This chain's CDR3 is CASSESEVSNRTQPQHF. The CDR3 nucleotides are TGCGCCAGCAGTGAGTCAGAGGTGAGTAATCGGACTCAGCCCCAGCATTTT.

This chain connects TRBV7-2 to TRBJ2-4, with TRBD2 matching over 9 bases. Losses at the gene ends were 3 bases for V and 7 bases for J; bases not matched to a gene: 13. Germline V CDR1 and CDR2: SGHTA, FQGNSA. The length of the CDR3 is 17 residues. CDR3 residues: CASSFDRGGRARNIQYF. Here the CDR3 DNA reads TGTGCCAGCAGCTTTGATAGGGGCGGGAGGGCCAGGAACATTCAGTACTTC.

The V gene is TRBV28, the J gene TRBJ2-7; D perhaps matches TRBD2 (6 bases). The CDR3 has 14 amino acids. CDR1 is MDHEN and CDR2 is SYDVKM in the germline V gene. Deletions cut 3 bases from V and 2 bases from J, with 11 bases between. The CDR3 DNA follows: TGTGCCAGCAGTTTTTTAGCGGATACCTACGAGCAGTACTTC. Translated, it gives CASSFLADTYEQYF. Drawing the rest from reference TRBV28 and TRBJ2-7, the complete variable domain is DVKVTQSSRYLVKRTGEKVFLECVQDMDHENMFWYRQDPGLGLRLIYFSYDVKMKEKGDIPEGYSVSREKKERFSLILESASTNQTSMYLCASSFLADTYEQYFGPGTRLTVT.